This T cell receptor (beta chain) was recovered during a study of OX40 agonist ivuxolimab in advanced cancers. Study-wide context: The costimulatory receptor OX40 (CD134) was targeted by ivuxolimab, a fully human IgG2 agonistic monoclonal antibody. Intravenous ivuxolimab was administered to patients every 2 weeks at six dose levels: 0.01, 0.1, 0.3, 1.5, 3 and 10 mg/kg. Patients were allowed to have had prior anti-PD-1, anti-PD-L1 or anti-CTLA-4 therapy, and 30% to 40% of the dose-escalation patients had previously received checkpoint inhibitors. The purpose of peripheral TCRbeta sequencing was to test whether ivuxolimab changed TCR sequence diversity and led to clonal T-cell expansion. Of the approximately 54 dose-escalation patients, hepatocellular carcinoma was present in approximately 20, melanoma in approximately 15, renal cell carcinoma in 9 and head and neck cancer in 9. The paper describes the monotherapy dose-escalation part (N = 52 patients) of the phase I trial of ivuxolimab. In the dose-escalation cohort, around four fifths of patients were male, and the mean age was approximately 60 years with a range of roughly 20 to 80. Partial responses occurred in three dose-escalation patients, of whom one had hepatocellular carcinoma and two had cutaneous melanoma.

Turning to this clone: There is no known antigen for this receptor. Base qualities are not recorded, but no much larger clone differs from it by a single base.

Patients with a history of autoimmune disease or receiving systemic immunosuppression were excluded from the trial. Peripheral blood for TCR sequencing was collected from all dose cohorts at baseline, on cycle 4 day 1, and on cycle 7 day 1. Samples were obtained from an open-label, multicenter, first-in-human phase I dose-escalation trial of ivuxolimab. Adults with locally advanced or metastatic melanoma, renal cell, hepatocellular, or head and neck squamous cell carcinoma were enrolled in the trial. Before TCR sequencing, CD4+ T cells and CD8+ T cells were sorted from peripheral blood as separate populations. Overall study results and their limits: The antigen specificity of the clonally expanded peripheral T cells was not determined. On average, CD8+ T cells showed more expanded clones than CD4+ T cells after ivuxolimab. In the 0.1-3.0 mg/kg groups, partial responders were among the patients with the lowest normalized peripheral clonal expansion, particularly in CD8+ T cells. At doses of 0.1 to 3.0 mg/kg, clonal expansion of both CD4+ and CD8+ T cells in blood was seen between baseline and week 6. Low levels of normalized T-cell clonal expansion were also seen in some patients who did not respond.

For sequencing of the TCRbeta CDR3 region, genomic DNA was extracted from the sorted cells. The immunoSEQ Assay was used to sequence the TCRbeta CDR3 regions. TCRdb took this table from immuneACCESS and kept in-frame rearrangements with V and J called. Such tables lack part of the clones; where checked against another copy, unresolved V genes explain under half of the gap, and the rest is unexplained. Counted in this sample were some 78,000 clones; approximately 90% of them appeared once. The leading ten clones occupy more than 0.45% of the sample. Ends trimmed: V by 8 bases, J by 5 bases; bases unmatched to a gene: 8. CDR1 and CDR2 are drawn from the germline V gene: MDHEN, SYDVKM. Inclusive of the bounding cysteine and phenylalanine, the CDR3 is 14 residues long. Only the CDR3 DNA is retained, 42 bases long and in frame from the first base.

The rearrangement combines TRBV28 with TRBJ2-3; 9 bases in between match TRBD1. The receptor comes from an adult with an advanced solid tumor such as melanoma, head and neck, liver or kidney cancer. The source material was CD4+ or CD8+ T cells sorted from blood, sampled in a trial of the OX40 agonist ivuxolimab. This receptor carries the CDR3 CASSWDRAEDTQYF. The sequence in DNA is TGTGCCAGCTCCTGGGACAGGGCAGAAGATACGCAGTATTTT.